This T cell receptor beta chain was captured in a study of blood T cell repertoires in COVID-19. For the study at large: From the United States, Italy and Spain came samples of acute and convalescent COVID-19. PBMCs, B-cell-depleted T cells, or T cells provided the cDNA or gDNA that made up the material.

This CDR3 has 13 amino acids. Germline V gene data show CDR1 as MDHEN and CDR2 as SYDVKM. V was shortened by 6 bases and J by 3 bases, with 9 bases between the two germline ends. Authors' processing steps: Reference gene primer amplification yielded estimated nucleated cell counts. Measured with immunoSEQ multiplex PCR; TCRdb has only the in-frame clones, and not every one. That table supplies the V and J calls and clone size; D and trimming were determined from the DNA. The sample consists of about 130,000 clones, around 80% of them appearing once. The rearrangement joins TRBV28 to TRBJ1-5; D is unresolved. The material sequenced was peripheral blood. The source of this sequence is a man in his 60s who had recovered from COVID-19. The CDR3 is CASRSGVNQPQHF. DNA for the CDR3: TGTGCCAGCAGGTCTGGAGTCAATCAGCCCCAGCATTTT.